This is a list of T cell receptor beta chains from one sample in a study of shared clonotypes between healthy human individuals. Clones were read by immunoSEQ multiplex PCR, and TCRdb kept only the in-frame ones, dropping some. The repertoire holds 450,000 or so clones, with roughly three quarters as singletons. Sequences were obtained from PBMCs. Receptor source: a woman in her forties in good health. Some clones in this sample may be carry-over from other donors' samples. Both conserved end residues are part of each CDR3. D genes are given only for firm matches. Part of the rows lack a size; the others show once, few, many or a class for expanded clones.

TGTGCCAGCAGCGAGACAGGGAATGATTACGAGCAGTACTTC CASSETGNDYEQYF TRBJ2-7 NA TRBV7-2 TRBD1
TGTGCCAGCAGTTCAAACGGACTACCTGGGGATACGCAGTATTTT CASSSNGLPGDTQYF TRBJ2-3 NA TRBV28 NA
TGTGCCAGCAGTTTATCAGGGACGATCTACGAGCAGTACTTC CASSLSGTIYEQYF TRBJ2-7 NA TRBV28 NA
TGTGCCAGCAGTGTGGACAGGGGTGGCTATGGCTACACCTTC CASSVDRGGYGYTF TRBJ1-2 NA TRBV2 TRBD1
TGTGCCAGCAGTGAGAGGCGGAGGTCCTCCTACGAGCAGTACTTC CASSERRRSSYEQYF TRBJ2-7 many TRBV2 NA
TGTGCCAGCAGCTTGGGGGATGCGAATGAAAAACTGTTTTTT CASSLGDANEKLFF TRBJ1-4 NA TRBV5-4 NA
TGTGCCATCAGTGAGTCGGTCGTCCTACCGCGGGGGGATACGCAGTATTTT CAISESVVLPRGDTQYF TRBJ2-3 once TRBV10-3 TRBD2
TGTGCCAGCAGTTTAGGGACAGTGCACGAAAAACTGTTTTTT CASSLGTVHEKLFF TRBJ1-4 NA TRBV28 TRBD1
TGTGCCAGCAGCGTAAGGGACCGAGCCACCGGGGAGCTGTTTTTT CASSVRDRATGELFF TRBJ2-2 NA TRBV9 NA
TGTGCCAGCAGTTATTCACAGGGGTCGCAGCCCCAGCATTTT CASSYSQGSQPQHF TRBJ1-5 once TRBV6-6 TRBD1
TGCAGCGCGACGGAGGGTTCCTACAATGAGCAGTTCTTC CSATEGSYNEQFF TRBJ2-1 few TRBV29-1 NA
TGTGCCTGGAGTGTACAAGGGGGGAGTTGGGAGACCCAGTACTTC CAWSVQGGSWETQYF TRBJ2-5 NA TRBV30 NA
TGTGCCAGCAGTGAATACCTGCCAGGGACTGGAAACACCATATATTTT CASSEYLPGTGNTIYF TRBJ1-3 NA TRBV2 NA
TGTGCCAGCAGCTTAGCACAGGGTAGCAATCAGCCCCAGCATTTT CASSLAQGSNQPQHF TRBJ1-5 NA TRBV7-9 NA
TGCAGTGCTAGAGAGGGAGAGACCCAGTACTTC CSAREGETQYF TRBJ2-5 NA TRBV20-1 NA
TGCGCCAGCAGCTTGGCGATAGGGGCAGACAGCACAGATACGCAGTATTTT CASSLAIGADSTDTQYF TRBJ2-3 NA TRBV5-1 NA
TGTGCCAGCAGCTCTCGGCCGACTAGCGGGAACAATGAGCAGTTCTTC CASSSRPTSGNNEQFF TRBJ2-1 NA TRBV7-3 TRBD2
TGTGCCAGCAGTTTGAGACTAGCCTCCTACAATGAGCAGTTCTTC CASSLRLASYNEQFF TRBJ2-1 NA TRBV27 TRBD2
TGTGCCAGCAGTCCTAGGGACGCTGCGGGGAACTATGGCTACACCTTC CASSPRDAAGNYGYTF TRBJ1-2 once TRBV27 NA
TGTGCCAGCAGCCAAGATCCCCTGAGGACTAGCGGGAGGGATGGGGAGACCCAGTACTTC CASSQDPLRTSGRDGETQYF TRBJ2-5 many TRBV4-2 TRBD2
TGTGCCTGGAGTCCCCCAGACCTCTCCTACAATGAGCAGTTCTTC CAWSPPDLSYNEQFF TRBJ2-1 few TRBV30 NA
TGTGCCAGCAGCTTAGTAGCAGGGACTAATGAAAAACTGTTTTTT CASSLVAGTNEKLFF TRBJ1-4 once TRBV7-6 NA
TGTGCCAGCAGCTTAGACCCCGGCGGACAGGGGGACCAGCCCCAGCATTTT CASSLDPGGQGDQPQHF TRBJ1-5 NA TRBV7-2 TRBD1
TGTGCCAGCAGTTTAGTTAAGTGGGGGGACTGGAACACCGGGGAGCTGTTTTTT CASSLVKWGDWNTGELFF TRBJ2-2 NA TRBV28 NA
TGCGCCAGCAGCTTGGCGACAACTGGGGAGCTGTTTTTT CASSLATTGELFF TRBJ2-2 NA TRBV5-1 NA
TGCGCCAGCAACGAACAGGGAGTCTACGAGCAGTACTTC CASNEQGVYEQYF TRBJ2-7 once TRBV10-2 NA
TGTGCCAGCAGCCAAGCCACAAGAGCTAACTATGGCTACACCTTC CASSQATRANYGYTF TRBJ1-2 few TRBV4-2 NA
TGCGCCAGCAGCCAAGTAGCGGGAGGGCCTCAGACCCAGTACTTC CASSQVAGGPQTQYF TRBJ2-5 NA TRBV4-1 TRBD2
TGCGCCAGCAGTGGGGGAAGACACAATCAGCCCCAGCATTTT CASSGGRHNQPQHF TRBJ1-5 NA TRBV10-2 NA